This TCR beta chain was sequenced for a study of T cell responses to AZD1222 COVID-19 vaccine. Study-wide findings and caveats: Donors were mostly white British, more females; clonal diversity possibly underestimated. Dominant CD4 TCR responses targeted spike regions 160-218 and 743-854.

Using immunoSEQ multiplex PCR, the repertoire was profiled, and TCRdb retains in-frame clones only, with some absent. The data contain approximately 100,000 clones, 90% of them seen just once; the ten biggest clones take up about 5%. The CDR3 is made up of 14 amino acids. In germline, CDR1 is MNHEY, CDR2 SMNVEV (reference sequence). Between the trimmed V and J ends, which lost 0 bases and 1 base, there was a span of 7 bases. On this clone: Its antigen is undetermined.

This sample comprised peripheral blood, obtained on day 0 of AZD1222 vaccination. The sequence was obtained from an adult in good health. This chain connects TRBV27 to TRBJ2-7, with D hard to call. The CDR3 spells CASSLSSLSYEQYF. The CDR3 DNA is TGTGCCAGCAGTTTATCGAGCTTATCCTACGAGCAGTACTTC.